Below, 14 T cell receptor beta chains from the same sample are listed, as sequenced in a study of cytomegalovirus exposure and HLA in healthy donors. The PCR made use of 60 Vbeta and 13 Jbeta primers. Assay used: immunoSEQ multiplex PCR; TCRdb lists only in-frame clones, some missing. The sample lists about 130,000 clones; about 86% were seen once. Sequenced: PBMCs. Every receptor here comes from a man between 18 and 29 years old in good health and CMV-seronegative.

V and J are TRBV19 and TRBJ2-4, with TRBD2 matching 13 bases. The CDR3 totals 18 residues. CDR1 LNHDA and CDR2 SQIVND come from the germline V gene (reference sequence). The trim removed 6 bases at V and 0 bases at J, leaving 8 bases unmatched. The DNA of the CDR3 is TGTGCCAGTAGCCTTGGACTAGCGGGAGCTCTAGCCAAAAACATTCAGTACTTC. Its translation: CASSLGLAGALAKNIQYF.

The CDR3 DNA is TGCAGCGTTGTAAGGGGCTTAGCGAACACCGGGGAGCTGTTTTTT. This translates into CSVVRGLANTGELFF. This rearrangement joins TRBV29-1 to TRBJ2-2, with a weak D call TRBD1 (5 bases). Trimming took 4 bases from V and 0 from J, leaving 12 bases between them. Germline V gene lookup returns CDR1 SQVTM and CDR2 ANQGSEA. This CDR3 has 15 residues.

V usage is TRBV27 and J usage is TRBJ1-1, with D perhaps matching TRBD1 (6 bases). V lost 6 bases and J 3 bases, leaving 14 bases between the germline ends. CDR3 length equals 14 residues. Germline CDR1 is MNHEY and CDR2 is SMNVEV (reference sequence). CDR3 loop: CASSRGGPYTEAFF. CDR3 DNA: TGTGCCAGCAGCCGAGGGGGACCCTACACTGAAGCTTTCTTT.

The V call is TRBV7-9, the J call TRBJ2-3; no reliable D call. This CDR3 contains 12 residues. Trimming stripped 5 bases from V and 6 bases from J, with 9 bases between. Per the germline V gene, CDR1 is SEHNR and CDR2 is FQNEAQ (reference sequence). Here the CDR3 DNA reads TGTGCCAGCAGCGCGTCGGGTGATACGCAGTATTTT. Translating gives CASSASGDTQYF. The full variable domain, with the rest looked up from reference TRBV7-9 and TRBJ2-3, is DTGVSQNPRHKITKRGQNVTFRCDPISEHNRLYWYRQTLGQGPEFLTYFQNEAQLEKSRLLSDRFSAERPKGSFSTLEIQRTEQGDSAMYLCASSASGDTQYFGPGTRLTVL.

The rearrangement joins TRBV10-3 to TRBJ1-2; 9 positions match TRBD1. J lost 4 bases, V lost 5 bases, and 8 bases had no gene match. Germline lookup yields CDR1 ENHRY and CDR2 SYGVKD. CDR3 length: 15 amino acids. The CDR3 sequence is CAISTGTGTSYGYTF. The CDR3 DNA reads TGTGCCATCAGTACCGGGACAGGGACTAGCTATGGCTACACCTTC.

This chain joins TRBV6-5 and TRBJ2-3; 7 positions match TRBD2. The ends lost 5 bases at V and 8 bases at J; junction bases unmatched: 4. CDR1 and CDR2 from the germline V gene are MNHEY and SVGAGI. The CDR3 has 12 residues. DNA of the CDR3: TGTGCCAGCAGTCACCCGGGAGGTACGCAGTATTTT. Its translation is CASSHPGGTQYF.

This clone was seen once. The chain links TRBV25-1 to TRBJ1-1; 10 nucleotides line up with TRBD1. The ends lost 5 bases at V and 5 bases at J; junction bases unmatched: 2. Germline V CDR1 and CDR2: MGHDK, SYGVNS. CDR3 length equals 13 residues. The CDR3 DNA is TGTGCCAGCAGTAGGGGACAGGGGACTGAAGCTTTCTTT. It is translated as CASSRGQGTEAFF.

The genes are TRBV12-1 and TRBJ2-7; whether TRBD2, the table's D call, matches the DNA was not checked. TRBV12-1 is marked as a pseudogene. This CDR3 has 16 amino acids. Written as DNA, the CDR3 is TGTGCCAGCAGCTTTGCCTCTTGGACTAGCGTATACGAGCAGTACTTC. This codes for CASSFASWTSVYEQYF.

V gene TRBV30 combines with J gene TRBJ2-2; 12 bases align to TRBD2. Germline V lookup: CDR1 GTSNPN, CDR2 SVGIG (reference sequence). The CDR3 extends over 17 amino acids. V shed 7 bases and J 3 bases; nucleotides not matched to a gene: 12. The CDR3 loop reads CASSTSSGGAHTGELFF. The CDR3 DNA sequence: TGTGCCTCTTCAACCTCTAGCGGGGGGGCGCACACCGGGGAGCTGTTTTTT.

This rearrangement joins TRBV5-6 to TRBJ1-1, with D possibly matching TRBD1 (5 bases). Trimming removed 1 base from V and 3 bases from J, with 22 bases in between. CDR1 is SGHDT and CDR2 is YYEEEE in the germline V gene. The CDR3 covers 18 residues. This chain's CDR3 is CASSLFVQGSPKDTEAFF. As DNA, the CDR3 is TGTGCCAGCAGCTTGTTCGTTCAGGGATCACCCAAGGACACTGAAGCTTTCTTT.

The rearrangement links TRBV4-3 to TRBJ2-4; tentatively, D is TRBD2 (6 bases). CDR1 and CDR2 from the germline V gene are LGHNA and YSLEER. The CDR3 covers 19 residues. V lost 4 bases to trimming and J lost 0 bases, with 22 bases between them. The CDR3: CASSLYFGGSALAKNIQYF. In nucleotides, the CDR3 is TGCGCCAGCAGCCTCTATTTCGGGGGTTCTGCACTAGCCAAAAACATTCAGTACTTC.

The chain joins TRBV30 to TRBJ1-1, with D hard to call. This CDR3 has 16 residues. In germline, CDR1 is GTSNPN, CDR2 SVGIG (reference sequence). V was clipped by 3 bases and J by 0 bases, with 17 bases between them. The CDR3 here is CAWRPKGGRMNTEAFF. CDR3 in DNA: TGTGCCTGGAGGCCCAAGGGTGGGAGGATGAACACTGAAGCTTTCTTT.

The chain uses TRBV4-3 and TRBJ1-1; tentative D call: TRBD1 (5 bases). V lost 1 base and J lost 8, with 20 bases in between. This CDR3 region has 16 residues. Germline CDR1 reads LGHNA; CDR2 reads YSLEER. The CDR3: CASSQGGEGGSREAFF. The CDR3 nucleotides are TGCGCCAGCAGCCAAGGGGGCGAGGGAGGGAGCCGGGAAGCTTTCTTT.

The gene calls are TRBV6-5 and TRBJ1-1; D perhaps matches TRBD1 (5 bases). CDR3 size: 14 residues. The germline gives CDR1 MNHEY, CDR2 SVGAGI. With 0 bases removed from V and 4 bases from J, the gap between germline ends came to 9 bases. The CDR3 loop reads CASSYSLGGTEAFF. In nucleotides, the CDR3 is TGTGCCAGCAGTTACTCGCTGGGGGGCACTGAAGCTTTCTTT.